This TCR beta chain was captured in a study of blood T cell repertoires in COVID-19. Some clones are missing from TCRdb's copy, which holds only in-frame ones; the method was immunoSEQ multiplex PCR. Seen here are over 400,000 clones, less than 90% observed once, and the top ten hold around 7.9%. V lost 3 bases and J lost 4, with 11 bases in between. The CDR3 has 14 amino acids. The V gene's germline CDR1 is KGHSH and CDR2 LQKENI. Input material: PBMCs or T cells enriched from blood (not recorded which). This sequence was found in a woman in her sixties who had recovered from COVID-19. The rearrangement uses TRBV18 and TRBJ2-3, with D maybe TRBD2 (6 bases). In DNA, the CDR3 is TGTGCCAGCTCACCCCGCGGGGCGTCAGATACGCAGTATTTT. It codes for CASSPRGASDTQYF.